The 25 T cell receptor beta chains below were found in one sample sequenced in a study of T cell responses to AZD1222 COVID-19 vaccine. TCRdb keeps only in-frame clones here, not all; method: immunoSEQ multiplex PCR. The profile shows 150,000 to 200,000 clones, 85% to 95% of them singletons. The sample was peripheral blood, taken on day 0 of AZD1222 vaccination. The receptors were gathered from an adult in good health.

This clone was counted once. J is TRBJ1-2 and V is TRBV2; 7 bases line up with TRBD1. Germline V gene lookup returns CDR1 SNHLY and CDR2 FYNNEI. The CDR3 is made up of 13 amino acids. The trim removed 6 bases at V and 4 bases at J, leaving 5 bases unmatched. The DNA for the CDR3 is TGTGCCAGCAGCGCGGGACAGCCCTATGGCTACACCTTC. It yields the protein CASSAGQPYGYTF.

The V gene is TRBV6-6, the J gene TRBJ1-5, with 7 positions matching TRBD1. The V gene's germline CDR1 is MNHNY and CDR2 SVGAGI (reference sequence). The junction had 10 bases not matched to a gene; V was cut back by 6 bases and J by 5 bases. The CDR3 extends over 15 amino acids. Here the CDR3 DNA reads TGTGCCAGCAGGGACAGGACAGGTAGATATCAGCCCCAGCATTTT. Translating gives CASRDRTGRYQPQHF.

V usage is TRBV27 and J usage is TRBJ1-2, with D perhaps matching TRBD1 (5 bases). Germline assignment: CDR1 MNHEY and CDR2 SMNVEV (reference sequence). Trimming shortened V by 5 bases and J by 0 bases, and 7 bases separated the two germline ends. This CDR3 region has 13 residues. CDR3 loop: CASSRGPNYGYTF. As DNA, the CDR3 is TGTGCCAGCAGTCGGGGACCTAACTATGGCTACACCTTC.

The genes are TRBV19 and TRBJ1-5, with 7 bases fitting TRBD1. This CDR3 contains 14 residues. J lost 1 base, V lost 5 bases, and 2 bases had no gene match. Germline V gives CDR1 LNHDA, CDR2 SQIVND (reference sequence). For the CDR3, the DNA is TGTGCCAGTAGTGACAGGGCCAGCAATCAGCCCCAGCATTTT. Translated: CASSDRASNQPQHF.

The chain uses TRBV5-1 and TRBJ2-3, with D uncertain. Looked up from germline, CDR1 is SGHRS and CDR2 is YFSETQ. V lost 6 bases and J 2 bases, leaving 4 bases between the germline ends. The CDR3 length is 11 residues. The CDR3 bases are TGCGCCAGCACCGACACAGATACGCAGTATTTT. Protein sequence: CASTDTDTQYF.

The CDR3: CASSYSEGGWLYEQYF. The DNA of the CDR3 is TGTGCCAGCAGTTACTCAGAGGGAGGTTGGCTCTACGAGCAGTACTTC. The chain uses TRBV6-2 or TRBV6-3 and TRBJ2-7; TRBD2 might be the D (6 bases). The germline V and J ends were trimmed by 0 bases and 3 bases, with 15 bases remaining between them. The CDR3 loop spans 16 amino acids. CDR1 and CDR2 (germline): MNHEY, SVGEGT.

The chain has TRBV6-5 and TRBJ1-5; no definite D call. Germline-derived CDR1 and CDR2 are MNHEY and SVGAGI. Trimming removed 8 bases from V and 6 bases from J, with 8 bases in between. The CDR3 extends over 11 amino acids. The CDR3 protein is CASGGRQPQHF. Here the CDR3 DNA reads TGTGCCAGCGGAGGGCGTCAGCCCCAGCATTTT.

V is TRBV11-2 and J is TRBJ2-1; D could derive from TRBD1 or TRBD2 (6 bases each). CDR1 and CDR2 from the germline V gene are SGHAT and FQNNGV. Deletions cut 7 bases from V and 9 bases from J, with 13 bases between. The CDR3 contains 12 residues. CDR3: CASTMGGVEQFF. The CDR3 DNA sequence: TGTGCCAGCACCATGGGGGGCGTTGAGCAGTTCTTC.

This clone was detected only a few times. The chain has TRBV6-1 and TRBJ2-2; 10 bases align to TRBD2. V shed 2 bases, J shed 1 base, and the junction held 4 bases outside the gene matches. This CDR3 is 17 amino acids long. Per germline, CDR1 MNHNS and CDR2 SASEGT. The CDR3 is CASSEFSGGENTGELFF. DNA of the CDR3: TGTGCCAGCAGTGAATTCAGCGGGGGGGAGAACACCGGGGAGCTGTTTTTT.

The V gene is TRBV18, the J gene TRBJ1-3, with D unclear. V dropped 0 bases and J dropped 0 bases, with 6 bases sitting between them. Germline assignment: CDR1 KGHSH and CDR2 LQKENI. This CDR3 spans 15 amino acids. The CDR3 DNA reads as TGTGCCAGCTCACCACCGCCCGACTCTGGAAACACCATATATTTT. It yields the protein CASSPPPDSGNTIYF. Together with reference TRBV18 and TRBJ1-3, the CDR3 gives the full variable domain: NAGVMQNPRHLVRRRGQEARLRCSPMKGHSHVYWYRQLPEEGLKFMVYLQKENIIDESGMPKERFSAEFPKEGPSILRIQQVVRGDSAAYFCASSPPPDSGNTIYFGEGSWLTVV.

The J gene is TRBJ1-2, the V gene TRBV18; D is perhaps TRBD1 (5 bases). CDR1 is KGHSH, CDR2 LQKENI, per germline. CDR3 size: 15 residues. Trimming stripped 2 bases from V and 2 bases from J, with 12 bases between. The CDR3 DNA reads TGTGCCAGCTCACCAAGGCAGGGAAGAAACTATGGCTACACCTTC. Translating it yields CASSPRQGRNYGYTF.

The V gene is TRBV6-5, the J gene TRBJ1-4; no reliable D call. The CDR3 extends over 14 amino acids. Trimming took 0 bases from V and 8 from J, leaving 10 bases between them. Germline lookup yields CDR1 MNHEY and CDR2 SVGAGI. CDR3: CASSYSRQSEKLFF. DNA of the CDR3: TGTGCCAGCAGTTACTCGCGTCAGAGCGAAAAACTGTTTTTT.

The CDR3: CSVERGRVYVELFF. The CDR3 nucleotides are TGCAGCGTTGAGAGGGGGAGGGTATATGTGGAACTGTTTTTT. V and J are TRBV29-1 and TRBJ1-4, with a weak D call TRBD1 (6 bases). Between the trimmed V and J ends, which lost 3 bases and 12 bases, there was a span of 20 bases. The CDR3 is made up of 14 amino acids. Germline V lookup: CDR1 SQVTM, CDR2 ANQGSEA.

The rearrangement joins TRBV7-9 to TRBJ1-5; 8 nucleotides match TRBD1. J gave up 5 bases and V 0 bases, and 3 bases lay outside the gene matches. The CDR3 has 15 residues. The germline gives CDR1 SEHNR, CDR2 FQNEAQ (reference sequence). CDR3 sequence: CASSLAGTGHQPQHF. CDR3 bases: TGTGCCAGCAGCTTAGCGGGGACAGGACATCAGCCCCAGCATTTT. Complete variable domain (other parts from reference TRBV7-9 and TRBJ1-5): DTGVSQNPRHKITKRGQNVTFRCDPISEHNRLYWYRQTLGQGPEFLTYFQNEAQLEKSRLLSDRFSAERPKGSFSTLEIQRTEQGDSAMYLCASSLAGTGHQPQHFGDGTRLSIL.

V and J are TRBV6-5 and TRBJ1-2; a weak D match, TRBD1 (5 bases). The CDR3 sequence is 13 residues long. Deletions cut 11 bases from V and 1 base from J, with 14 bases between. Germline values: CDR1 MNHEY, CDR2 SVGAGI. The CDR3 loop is CAGKRTNNYGYTF. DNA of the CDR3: TGTGCCGGCAAGAGGACAAATAACTATGGCTACACCTTC.

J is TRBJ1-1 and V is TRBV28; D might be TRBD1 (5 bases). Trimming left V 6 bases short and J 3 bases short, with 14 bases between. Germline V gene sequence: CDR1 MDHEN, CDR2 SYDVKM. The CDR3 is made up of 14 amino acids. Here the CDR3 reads CASRSHTGDTEAFF. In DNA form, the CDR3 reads TGTGCCAGCAGAAGTCATACGGGGGACACTGAAGCTTTCTTT. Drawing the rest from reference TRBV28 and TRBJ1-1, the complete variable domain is DVKVTQSSRYLVKRTGEKVFLECVQDMDHENMFWYRQDPGLGLRLIYFSYDVKMKEKGDIPEGYSVSREKKERFSLILESASTNQTSMYLCASRSHTGDTEAFFGQGTRLTVV.

Here the CDR3 DNA reads TGTGCCAGCAGCGTTCGACAGGTGGCATACAATGAGCAGTTCTTC. The encoded protein is CASSVRQVAYNEQFF. V gene TRBV11-3 combines with J gene TRBJ2-1; D is possibly TRBD1 (6 bases). The length of the CDR3 is 15 residues. Germline V lookup: CDR1 SGHNT, CDR2 YENEEA. V lost 5 bases to trimming and J lost 4 bases, with 15 bases between them.

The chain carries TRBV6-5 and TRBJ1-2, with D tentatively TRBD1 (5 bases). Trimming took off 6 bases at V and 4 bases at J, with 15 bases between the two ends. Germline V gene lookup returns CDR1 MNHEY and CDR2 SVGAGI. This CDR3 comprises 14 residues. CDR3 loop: CASRRRGTVYGYTF. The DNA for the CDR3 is TGTGCCAGCAGGAGAAGAGGGACGGTCTATGGCTACACCTTC.

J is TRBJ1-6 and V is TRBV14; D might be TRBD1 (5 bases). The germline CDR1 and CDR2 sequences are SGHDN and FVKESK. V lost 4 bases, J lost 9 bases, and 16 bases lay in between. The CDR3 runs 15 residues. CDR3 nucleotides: TGTGCCAGCAGCCTTCGACAGACTACTAGTTCACCCCTCCACTTT. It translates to CASSLRQTTSSPLHF.

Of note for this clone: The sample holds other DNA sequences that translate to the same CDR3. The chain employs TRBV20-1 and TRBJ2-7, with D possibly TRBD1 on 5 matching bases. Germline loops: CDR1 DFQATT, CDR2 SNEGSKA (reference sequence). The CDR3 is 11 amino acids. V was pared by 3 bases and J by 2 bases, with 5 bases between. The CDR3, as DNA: TGCAGTGCTAGGGGGCCCTACGAGCAGTACTTC. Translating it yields CSARGPYEQYF.

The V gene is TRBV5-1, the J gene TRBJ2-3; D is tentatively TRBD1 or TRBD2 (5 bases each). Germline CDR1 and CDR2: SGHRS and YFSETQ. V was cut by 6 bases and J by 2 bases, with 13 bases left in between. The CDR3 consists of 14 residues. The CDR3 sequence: CASTQGPTTDTQYF. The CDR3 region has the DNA TGCGCCAGCACCCAGGGACCTACCACAGATACGCAGTATTTT.

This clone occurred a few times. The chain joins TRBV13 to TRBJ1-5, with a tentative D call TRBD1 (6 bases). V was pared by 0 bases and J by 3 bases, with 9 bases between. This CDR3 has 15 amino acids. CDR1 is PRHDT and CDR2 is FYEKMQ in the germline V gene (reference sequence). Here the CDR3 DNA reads TGTGCCAGCAGCTTAGGGGGGGCCGACAATCAGCCCCAGCATTTT. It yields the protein CASSLGGADNQPQHF.

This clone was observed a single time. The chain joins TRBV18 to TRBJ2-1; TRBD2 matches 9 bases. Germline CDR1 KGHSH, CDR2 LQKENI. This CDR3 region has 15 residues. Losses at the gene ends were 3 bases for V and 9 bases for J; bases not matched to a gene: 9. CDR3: CASSPRGLAIPEQFF. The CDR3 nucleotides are TGTGCCAGCTCACCTAGAGGACTAGCGATCCCTGAGCAGTTCTTC.

The CDR3 here is CASSSLEPEGGYTF. The CDR3 DNA is TGTGCCAGCAGTTCCCTGGAGCCTGAGGGTGGCTACACCTTC. The gene calls are TRBV27 and TRBJ1-2, with D hard to call. The CDR3 spans 14 residues. Germline V gene lookup returns CDR1 MNHEY and CDR2 SMNVEV (reference sequence). Between the trimmed V and J ends, which lost 4 bases and 7 bases, there was a span of 16 bases.

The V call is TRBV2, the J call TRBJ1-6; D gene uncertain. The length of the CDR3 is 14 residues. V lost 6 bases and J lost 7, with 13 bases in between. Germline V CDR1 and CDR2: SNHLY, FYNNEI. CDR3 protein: CASSPDATNSPLHF. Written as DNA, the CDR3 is TGTGCCAGCAGCCCAGATGCGACAAATTCACCCCTCCACTTT.